The 4 T cell receptor beta chains below were found in one sample sequenced in a study of blood T cell repertoires in COVID-19 (dated by TCRdb to the early 2020s). Receptors were amplified or captured by the immunoSEQ multiplex PCR assay. TCRdb's version of the immuneACCESS table is confined to in-frame rearrangements and falls short of the full clone set. An unresolved V gene accounts for under half of the shortfall where checked; the remainder is of unknown origin. The sample table records approximately 160,000 clones; around 84% of these occur just once. In total, the top ten clones hold around 7.9% of the sample. The sequenced sample was PBMCs or T cells enriched from blood (not recorded which). The receptors here all came from a man aged 45-65 years who had recovered from COVID-19.

V gene TRBV4-1 combines with J gene TRBJ1-1; D is unresolved. This CDR3 comprises 17 residues. Trimming pared 3 bases from V and 3 bases from J, leaving 20 bases between. The germline CDR1 and CDR2 sequences are MGHRA and YSYEKL. The CDR3 DNA sequence: TGCGCCAGCAGCCAGTCCGGGTCCCCCGGCGGATACACTGAAGCTTTCTTT. This translates into CASSQSGSPGGYTEAFF.

The V gene is TRBV7-8, the J gene TRBJ1-1, with a tentative D call TRBD1 (6 bases). Germline V lookup: CDR1 SGHVS, CDR2 FQNEAQ. V gave up 5 bases and J gave up 0 bases, with 16 bases separating them. CDR3 length: 16 amino acids. In DNA, the CDR3 is TGTGCCAGCAGCGGACGGCCGGGACACCTGAACACTGAAGCTTTCTTT. Amino acid sequence: CASSGRPGHLNTEAFF.

The chain joins TRBV5-5 to TRBJ1-5; 9 bases fit TRBD1. CDR3 length equals 16 residues. In germline, CDR1 is SGHKS, CDR2 YYEKEE (reference sequence). V was clipped by 3 bases and J by 4 bases; unmatched bases: 8. The DNA for the CDR3 is TGTGCCAGCAGCTCAGCCGGGACAGGGTTTAATCAGCCCCAGCATTTT. Translation: CASSSAGTGFNQPQHF.

There are a few counts of this clone. The genes are TRBV21-1 and TRBJ2-5; the D call in the table, TRBD2, was not verified against the DNA. TRBV21-1 is described as a pseudogene. The CDR3 is 15 amino acids. The CDR3 coding sequence is TGTGCCAGCAGAACTAGCGGGAAGCTCCAGGGGACCCAGTACTTC. This sequence encodes CASRTSGKLQGTQYF.